Below, 29 T cell receptor beta chains from the same sample are listed, as sequenced in a study of shared clonotypes between healthy human individuals (dated by TCRdb to 2018 to 2020). Libraries were made using the immunoSEQ multiplex PCR assay. The table comes from immuneACCESS by way of TCRdb, which keeps in-frame sequences with V and J called. Part of the clones is missing from these tables; in studies checked, under half for an unresolved V gene and the rest for unknown reasons. The sample contains 2,500,000 or so clones, roughly 93% of them found a single time. The ten largest clones capture 0.36% of the sample. The sample comprised naive CD4+ T cells from PBMCs. In the paper's terms, the cell subset or site label means: CD45RA+ positively selected. These receptors originate from a man between 18 and 35 years old in good health. Some clones in this sample may be carry-over from other donors' samples.

The chain is built from TRBV7-2 and TRBJ2-1, with D perhaps matching TRBD1 or TRBD2 (5 bases each). V lost 5 bases and J lost 6, with 14 bases in between. CDR1 SGHTA and CDR2 FQGNSA come from the germline V gene. The CDR3 is made up of 14 amino acids. In DNA, the CDR3 is TGTGCCAGCAGCAAGGGACCCGAACCCAATGAGCAGTTCTTC. Translating gives CASSKGPEPNEQFF.

The chain carries TRBV28 and TRBJ1-5, with TRBD1 matching over 9 bases. Germline V lookup: CDR1 MDHEN, CDR2 SYDVKM. CDR3 size: 19 residues. After removal of 4 bases from V and 0 bases from J, the junction contained 13 bases not matched to a gene. The CDR3 sequence: CASSSPGDRAFRSNQPQHF. CDR3 DNA: TGTGCCAGCAGTTCCCCCGGGGACAGGGCCTTTCGTAGCAATCAGCCCCAGCATTTT. Full variable domain (outside the CDR3, taken from reference TRBV28 and TRBJ1-5): DVKVTQSSRYLVKRTGEKVFLECVQDMDHENMFWYRQDPGLGLRLIYFSYDVKMKEKGDIPEGYSVSREKKERFSLILESASTNQTSMYLCASSSPGDRAFRSNQPQHFGDGTRLSIL.

The rearrangement links TRBV18 to TRBJ2-1; no clear D gene. Trimming cost V 3 bases and J 8 bases, with 17 bases left between them. The germline gives CDR1 KGHSH, CDR2 LQKENI. The CDR3 covers 15 residues. The DNA of the CDR3 is TGTGCCAGCTCACCTCGTATGGTTTTAGGCGATGAGCAGTTCTTC. Translation gives CASSPRMVLGDEQFF.

This chain uses TRBV6-6 with TRBJ1-5, with a possible D match to TRBD1 (5 bases). Germline-derived CDR1 and CDR2 are MNHNY and SVGAGI (reference sequence). The CDR3 contains 15 residues. Deletions cut 0 bases from V and 7 bases from J, with 13 bases between. The CDR3 here is CASSYSSGGRQPQHF. CDR3 bases: TGTGCCAGCAGTTACTCGAGCGGGGGAAGGCAGCCCCAGCATTTT.

About this clone: This sample includes further DNA sequences coding for the same CDR3. The chain employs TRBV30 and TRBJ2-7; 8 bases line up with TRBD2. This CDR3 has 12 amino acids. CDR1 is GTSNPN and CDR2 is SVGIG in the germline V gene (reference sequence). V lost 2 bases, J lost 5 bases, and 2 bases stayed unmatched. The CDR3 DNA reads TGTGCCTGGAGTCCGCGGGGGGACGAGCAGTACTTC. It yields the protein CAWSPRGDEQYF. The complete variable domain, with remaining parts taken from reference TRBV30 and TRBJ2-7, reads SQTIHQWPATLVQPVGSPLSLECTVEGTSNPNLYWYRQAAGRGLQLLFYSVGIGQISSEVPQNLSASRPQDRQFILSSKKLLLSDSGFYLCAWSPRGDEQYFGPGTRLTVT.

The chain recombines TRBV19 with TRBJ2-7; D is ambiguous. CDR1 is LNHDA and CDR2 is SQIVND in the germline V gene (reference sequence). The CDR3 covers 13 residues. Trimming stripped 4 bases from V and 2 bases from J, with 9 bases between. The CDR3 spells CASSRSGPYEQYF. DNA for the CDR3: TGTGCCAGTAGTAGGTCAGGTCCCTACGAGCAGTACTTC.

J is TRBJ2-2 and V is TRBV19, with 14 nucleotides matching TRBD2. Losses at the gene ends were 10 bases for V and 5 bases for J; bases not matched to a gene: 6. The germline V gene encodes CDR1 LNHDA and CDR2 SQIVND (reference sequence). This CDR3 is built from 15 residues. The CDR3 DNA sequence: TGTGCCACTCGGACTAGCGGGAGGCCAACCGGGGAGCTGTTTTTT. Translating it yields CATRTSGRPTGELFF.

To note about this clone: The same CDR3 arises from other DNA sequences in this sample as well. V gene TRBV7-3 combines with J gene TRBJ2-3, with D unresolved. The CDR3 spans 13 residues. Germline loops: CDR1 SGHTA, CDR2 FQGTGA. Trimming cost V 0 bases and J 5 bases, with 6 bases left between them. CDR3 loop: CASSLTGGDTQYF. The CDR3 DNA follows: TGTGCCAGCAGCTTAACAGGTGGAGATACGCAGTATTTT. Drawing the rest from reference TRBV7-3 and TRBJ2-3, the complete variable domain is GAGVSQTPSNKVTEKGKYVELRCDPISGHTALYWYRQSLGQGPEFLIYFQGTGAADDSGLPNDRFFAVRPEGSVSTLKIQRTERGDSAVYLCASSLTGGDTQYFGPGTRLTVL.

This chain uses TRBV7-8 with TRBJ2-2; no clear D. The length of the CDR3 is 15 residues. V shed 4 bases and J shed 6 bases, with 15 bases lying between them. Germline CDR1 and CDR2: SGHVS and FQNEAQ. The CDR3 DNA is TGTGCCAGCAGCTCGGGCGCCCCAAGAGCCGGGGAGCTGTTTTTT. Translated, it gives CASSSGAPRAGELFF.

This chain joins TRBV4-2 and TRBJ2-5, with a possible D match to TRBD2 (5 bases). Between the trimmed V and J ends, which lost 4 bases and 1 base, there was a span of 13 bases. Germline loops: CDR1 LGHNA, CDR2 YNFKEQ. The CDR3 is 15 residues long. The CDR3 region has the DNA TGTGCCAGCAGCCCTAAGGCCGGACTCCAAGAGACCCAGTACTTC. Its translation: CASSPKAGLQETQYF.

The chain is built from TRBV28 and TRBJ2-1; 7 nucleotides agree with TRBD2. The J segment lost 3 bases and the V segment lost 7 bases, leaving 9 bases of the junction unmatched. CDR1 is MDHEN, CDR2 SYDVKM, per germline. This CDR3 has 15 residues. Here the CDR3 reads CASTLSGIRYNEQFF. The CDR3 DNA is TGTGCCAGCACCTTAAGCGGGATTCGCTACAATGAGCAGTTCTTC.

The chain is built from TRBV4-1 and TRBJ2-7; 9 nucleotides agree with TRBD1. The germline V gene encodes CDR1 MGHRA and CDR2 YSYEKL. CDR3 size: 14 residues. V was pared by 5 bases and J by 4 bases, with 6 bases of the junction left unmatched. CDR3 in amino acids: CASSAPGQGYEQYF. In DNA, the CDR3 is TGCGCCAGCAGCGCGCCGGGACAGGGATACGAGCAGTACTTC.

This rearrangement joins TRBV7-9 to TRBJ2-1; no clear D gene. V gave up 0 bases and J gave up 0 bases, with 12 bases separating them. CDR3 size: 17 residues. Per germline, CDR1 SEHNR and CDR2 FQNEAQ (reference sequence). The CDR3 DNA reads as TGTGCCAGCAGCTTAGCTAGTAGTCGGGTCTCCTACAATGAGCAGTTCTTC. Protein product: CASSLASSRVSYNEQFF.

The rearrangement links TRBV5-1 to TRBJ2-3; perhaps TRBD2 as D (5 bases). This CDR3 comprises 15 residues. V was cut by 6 bases and J by 3 bases, with 17 bases left in between. The germline CDR1 and CDR2 sequences are SGHRS and YFSETQ. CDR3 region: CASTSSVGDTDTQYF. CDR3 in DNA: TGCGCCAGCACCTCCTCCGTGGGAGATACAGATACGCAGTATTTT. Together with reference TRBV5-1 and TRBJ2-3, the CDR3 gives the full variable domain: KAGVTQTPRYLIKTRGQQVTLSCSPISGHRSVSWYQQTPGQGLQFLFEYFSETQRNKGNFPGRFSGRQFSNSRSEMNVSTLELGDSALYLCASTSSVGDTDTQYFGPGTRLTVL.

V usage is TRBV5-1 and J usage is TRBJ1-2; 7 bases fit TRBD1. The CDR3 has 16 amino acids. V shed 2 bases and J 1 base; nucleotides not matched to a gene: 8. Germline V gives CDR1 SGHRS, CDR2 YFSETQ. CDR3 coding DNA: TGCGCCAGCAGCTTCTCCGGGACAGATATTAACTATGGCTACACCTTC. Encoded protein: CASSFSGTDINYGYTF. Drawing the rest from reference TRBV5-1 and TRBJ1-2, the complete variable domain is KAGVTQTPRYLIKTRGQQVTLSCSPISGHRSVSWYQQTPGQGLQFLFEYFSETQRNKGNFPGRFSGRQFSNSRSEMNVSTLELGDSALYLCASSFSGTDINYGYTFGSGTRLTVV.

The chain is built from TRBV27 and TRBJ1-1; TRBD1 matches 8 bases. This CDR3 comprises 15 residues. CDR1 is MNHEY, CDR2 SMNVEV, per germline (reference sequence). Trimming removed 3 bases from V and 8 bases from J; junction bases left unmatched: 11. The chain's CDR3 is CASSFRGRGPSEAFF. CDR3 bases: TGTGCCAGCAGTTTCAGGGGGCGCGGTCCGTCGGAAGCTTTCTTT.

V is TRBV5-1 and J is TRBJ2-3; 8 positions match TRBD2. Germline V CDR1 and CDR2: SGHRS, YFSETQ. The CDR3 loop spans 15 amino acids. The J segment lost 1 base and the V segment lost 2 bases, leaving 3 bases of the junction unmatched. The CDR3 loop is CASSFSREGTDTQYF. CDR3 nucleotides: TGCGCCAGCAGCTTCTCGCGGGAGGGCACAGATACGCAGTATTTT.

The chain links TRBV19 to TRBJ1-1; perhaps TRBD1 as D (5 bases). This CDR3 has 15 residues. The ends were cut back, 5 bases at V and 2 bases at J, with 15 bases in the middle. Germline loops: CDR1 LNHDA, CDR2 SQIVND (reference sequence). CDR3 residues: CASSPPRGRNTEAFF. The CDR3, as DNA: TGTGCCAGTAGTCCCCCTCGGGGGAGAAACACTGAAGCTTTCTTT. The full variable domain, completed using reference TRBV19 and TRBJ1-1, is DGGITQSPKYLFRKEGQNVTLSCEQNLNHDAMYWYRQDPGQGLRLIYYSQIVNDFQKGDIAEGYSVSREKKESFPLTVTSAQKNPTAFYLCASSPPRGRNTEAFFGQGTRLTVV.

The chain employs TRBV7-2 and TRBJ2-5, with D possibly matching TRBD1 (5 bases). The V gene lost 3 bases and the J gene lost 0 bases, with 11 bases spanning the gap. This CDR3 has 15 amino acids. The germline V gene has CDR1 SGHTA and CDR2 FQGNSA. CDR3 loop: CASSLAGWYQETQYF. CDR3 nucleotide sequence: TGTGCCAGCAGCTTGGCAGGGTGGTACCAAGAGACCCAGTACTTC.

The chain combines TRBV27 with TRBJ2-7; D is perhaps TRBD2 (5 bases). V lost 0 bases and J 2 bases, leaving 11 bases between the germline ends. The CDR3 totals 15 residues. From germline, CDR1 is MNHEY and CDR2 SMNVEV (reference sequence). The CDR3 protein is CASSLSPNGAYEQYF. In nucleotides, the CDR3 is TGTGCCAGCAGTTTATCCCCCAACGGGGCCTACGAGCAGTACTTC.

The chain is built from TRBV6-1 and TRBJ2-7; D unresolved. Trimming removed 4 bases at V and 7 bases at J, with 14 bases between. Germline CDR1 and CDR2: MNHNS and SASEGT. The CDR3 spans 13 residues. CDR3 in DNA: TGTGCCAGCAGTGCCCGCCTCAGTGGGGAGCAGTACTTC. Encoded protein: CASSARLSGEQYF.

The J gene is TRBJ2-2, the V gene TRBV30, with unresolved D. V gave up 0 bases and J gave up 7 bases, with 3 bases separating them. This CDR3 has 11 residues. In germline, CDR1 is GTSNPN, CDR2 SVGIG (reference sequence). This CDR3 is CAWSVGGELFF. The CDR3 DNA reads as TGTGCCTGGAGTGTCGGCGGGGAGCTGTTTTTT.

This clone was observed a single time. The V and J genes are TRBV5-4 and TRBJ2-3; TRBD2 matches at 10 bases. Germline CDR1 and CDR2: SGHNT and YYREEE (reference sequence). J gave up 4 bases and V 1 base, and 6 bases lay outside the gene matches. The CDR3 sequence is 16 residues long. The CDR3 loop is CASSLIAGGFPDTQYF. Written as DNA, the CDR3 is TGTGCCAGCAGCTTGATAGCGGGAGGTTTTCCAGATACGCAGTATTTT.

The chain combines TRBV7-5 with TRBJ1-1. TRBV7-5 constitutes a pseudogene. The CDR3 loop spans 21 amino acids. CDR3 nucleotides: TGTGCCAGAAGCTTGACTCCTTACTTACAAGCGGCACACCTCCCCGGGACTGAAGCTTTCTTT. Its translation is CARSLTPYLQAAHLPGTEAFF.

Here the CDR3 DNA reads TGTGCCAGCTCACCACAGGGACTAGCGGGAGGGCTAGGAGAGCAGTTCTTC. This sequence encodes CASSPQGLAGGLGEQFF. The chain joins TRBV18 to TRBJ2-1, with 16 bases that match TRBD2. Trimming removed 1 base from V and 10 bases from J; junction bases left unmatched: 7. The V gene's germline CDR1 is KGHSH and CDR2 LQKENI. This CDR3 region has 17 residues.

CDR3 region: CASSLALNRGIVFNEQFF. CDR3 sequence (DNA): TGTGCCAGCAGCTTAGCGCTAAACCGCGGGATAGTCTTCAATGAGCAGTTCTTC. This rearrangement joins TRBV7-2 to TRBJ2-1, with D possibly matching TRBD2 (6 bases). The V gene's germline CDR1 is SGHTA and CDR2 FQGNSA. Trimming shortened V by 0 bases and J by 6 bases, and 21 bases separated the two germline ends. CDR3 length: 18 residues. Using reference TRBV7-2 and TRBJ2-1 for the parts outside the CDR3, the full variable domain is GAGVSQSPSNKVTEKGKDVELRCDPISGHTALYWYRQSLGQGLEFLIYFQGNSAPDKSGLPSDRFSAERTGGSVSTLTIQRTQQEDSAVYLCASSLALNRGIVFNEQFFGPGTRLTVL.

V is TRBV2 and J is TRBJ2-2; TRBD2 matches 8 bases. V lost 6 bases to trimming and J lost 4 bases; unmatched junction nucleotides: 10. From germline, CDR1 is SNHLY and CDR2 FYNNEI. The CDR3 has 16 amino acids. CDR3 residues: CASRLTSGGTTGELFF. The CDR3 DNA reads TGTGCCAGCAGATTAACTAGCGGAGGGACCACCGGGGAGCTGTTTTTT.

The gene calls are TRBV2 and TRBJ2-3, with 9 bases identical to TRBD2. Germline loops: CDR1 SNHLY, CDR2 FYNNEI. CDR3 length: 12 amino acids. V trimming: 6 bases; J trimming: 8 bases; junction bases outside the gene matches: 3. DNA of the CDR3: TGTGCCAGCAGGGAGCGGGAGGCTACGCAGTATTTT. Its protein product is CASREREATQYF.

V and J are TRBV19 and TRBJ2-5; 12 nucleotides match TRBD2. Germline-derived CDR1 and CDR2 are LNHDA and SQIVND (reference sequence). V was clipped by 4 bases and J by 4 bases; unmatched bases: 4. There are 15 residues in the CDR3. CDR3 residues: CASSTRLAGAETQYF. Here the CDR3 DNA reads TGTGCCAGTAGTACCCGACTAGCGGGAGCAGAGACCCAGTACTTC.